These 19 T cell receptor beta chains originate from one sample sequenced in a study of blood T cell repertoires in COVID-19. The assay was immunoSEQ multiplex PCR, and TCRdb's table has in-frame clones only and misses some. There are roughly 38,000 clones in the sample; about 76% occur only once, and 8.5% lies in the top ten. The sequenced material came from peripheral blood. These TCRs come from a man between 65 and 85 years old with active or convalescent COVID-19.

The genes are TRBV5-1 and TRBJ1-2; no reliable D call. Trimming cost V 2 bases and J 2 bases, with 10 bases left between them. Germline V gene data show CDR1 as SGHRS and CDR2 as YFSETQ. The CDR3 is 14 amino acids. CDR3: CASSFASSNYGYTF. CDR3 coding DNA: TGCGCCAGCAGCTTTGCGAGTTCCAACTATGGCTACACCTTC.

The genes are TRBV15 and TRBJ2-7, with D possibly matching TRBD2 (6 bases). CDR3 length: 13 amino acids. Between the trimmed V and J ends, which lost 11 bases and 6 bases, there was a span of 20 bases. Germline-derived CDR1 and CDR2 are LNHNV and YYDKDF (reference sequence). The CDR3 loop reads CASATRKGGEQYF. In nucleotides, the CDR3 is TGTGCCTCCGCGACTAGAAAAGGAGGCGAGCAGTACTTC.

The genes are TRBV5-4 and TRBJ1-1; 7 nucleotides match TRBD1. V shed 2 bases and J 3 bases; nucleotides not matched to a gene: 1. CDR1 is SGHNT and CDR2 is YYREEE in the germline V gene (reference sequence). The CDR3 totals 13 residues. This chain's CDR3 is CASSLDRDTEAFF. The CDR3 DNA sequence: TGTGCCAGCAGCTTAGACAGGGACACTGAAGCTTTCTTT. Complete variable domain (other parts from reference TRBV5-4 and TRBJ1-1): ETGVTQSPTHLIKTRGQQVTLRCSSQSGHNTVSWYQQALGQGPQFIFQYYREEENGRGNFPPRFSGLQFPNYSSELNVNALELDDSALYLCASSLDRDTEAFFGQGTRLTVV.

In the case of this clone: An end of the junction differs from the germline gene, which may be a read error. The genes are TRBV19 and TRBJ2-5; tentatively, D is TRBD1 (5 bases). In germline, CDR1 is LNHDA, CDR2 SQIVND (reference sequence). The CDR3 has 14 amino acids. The CDR3 reads CASSIGSGRVTQYF. In DNA, the CDR3 is TGTGCCAGTAGTATCGGGTCAGGGCGCGTGACCCAATACTTC.

The J gene is TRBJ2-3, the V gene TRBV30; weak D call: TRBD1 (6 bases). This CDR3 is built from 11 residues. Per the germline V gene, CDR1 is GTSNPN and CDR2 is SVGIG (reference sequence). V lost 3 bases and J lost 9, with 10 bases in between. CDR3 loop: CAWSPQGTQYF. For the CDR3, the DNA is TGTGCCTGGAGCCCTCAGGGGACGCAGTATTTT.

V gene TRBV12-3 or TRBV12-4 combines with J gene TRBJ1-5; TRBD1 might be the D (6 bases). Trimming removed 8 bases at V and 6 bases at J, with 8 bases between. The CDR3 sequence is 11 residues long. The CDR3 DNA follows: TGTGCCAGCGGGACAACTCAGCCCCAGCATTTT. Encoded protein: CASGTTQPQHF.

The chain couples TRBV7-3 to TRBJ2-3; 7 nucleotides line up with TRBD1. V shed 6 bases, J shed 5 bases, and the junction held 11 bases outside the gene matches. Germline CDR1 reads SGHTA; CDR2 reads FQGTGA. The CDR3 consists of 15 residues. The CDR3 region has the DNA TGTGCCAGCAGTTCTACAGGGGCGCTGGGAGATACGCAGTATTTT. Amino acid sequence: CASSSTGALGDTQYF.

V and J are TRBV3-1 (or the pseudogene TRBV3-2) and TRBJ1-2; TRBD1 matches 8 bases. CDR3 length equals 13 residues. Germline V gene lookup returns CDR1 LGHDT and CDR2 YNNKEL (reference sequence). The ends lost 5 bases at V and 7 bases at J; junction bases unmatched: 6. Written as DNA, the CDR3 is TGTGCCAGCAGCTATTCAGGGGGCTCTGGCTACACCTTC. This translates into CASSYSGGSGYTF.

This sequence joins TRBV6-6 and TRBJ1-3; perhaps TRBD1 as D (5 bases). The CDR3 totals 13 residues. Trimming shortened V by 7 bases and J by 4 bases, and 11 bases separated the two germline ends. The V gene's germline CDR1 is MNHNY and CDR2 SVGAGI (reference sequence). The CDR3 sequence: CASNTDIGNTIYF. The CDR3 region has the DNA TGTGCCAGCAACACGGACATCGGAAACACCATATATTTT.

This clone was counted a single time. This chain links TRBV5-1 with TRBJ2-3, with TRBD1 identical over 8 bases. J was trimmed by 4 bases and V by 4 bases; bases with no gene match: 5. CDR3 length: 14 amino acids. Germline lookup yields CDR1 SGHRS and CDR2 YFSETQ. CDR3 sequence reads: CASSPGQGADTQYF. The CDR3 nucleotides are TGCGCCAGCAGCCCAGGACAGGGTGCAGATACGCAGTATTTT. Supplemented by reference TRBV5-1 and TRBJ2-3, the full variable domain reads KAGVTQTPRYLIKTRGQQVTLSCSPISGHRSVSWYQQTPGQGLQFLFEYFSETQRNKGNFPGRFSGRQFSNSRSEMNVSTLELGDSALYLCASSPGQGADTQYFGPGTRLTVL.

This chain links TRBV2 with TRBJ1-1; D possibly corresponds to TRBD1 (6 bases). Trimming shortened V by 0 bases and J by 2 bases, and 16 bases separated the two germline ends. There are 17 residues in the CDR3. Germline values: CDR1 SNHLY, CDR2 FYNNEI. CDR3 DNA: TGTGCCAGCAGTGAAGCGCTTCCTCGACAGGCCAACACTGAAGCTTTCTTT. This gives the protein CASSEALPRQANTEAFF.

This clone has just one count. CDR3 amino acids: CASSFAGARNSLFF. The CDR3 DNA follows: TGTGCCAGCAGCTTCGCAGGGGCGAGAAATTCGCTGTTTTTT. The chain has TRBV5-6 and TRBJ2-2, with a tentative D call TRBD1 (6 bases). The CDR3 covers 14 residues. CDR1 is SGHDT, CDR2 YYEEEE, per germline. Trimming took 2 bases from V and 13 from J, leaving 18 bases between them. The variable domain in full, with the rest retrieved from reference TRBV5-6 and TRBJ2-2, is DAGVTQSPTHLIKTRGQQVTLRCSPKSGHDTVSWYQQALGQGPQFIFQYYEEEERQRGNFPDRFSGHQFPNYSSELNVNALLLGDSALYLCASSFAGARNSLFFGEGSRLTVL.

This clone is judged medium-sized. The chain couples TRBV24-1 to TRBJ2-2, with TRBD1 matching 7 bases. Germline lookup yields CDR1 KGHDR and CDR2 SFDVKD. V lost 7 bases, J lost 6 bases, and 7 bases stayed unmatched. The CDR3 contains 14 residues. CDR3 sequence reads: CATSKTGTPGELFF. The CDR3 nucleotides are TGTGCCACCAGCAAGACAGGGACCCCCGGGGAGCTGTTTTTT.

The V gene is TRBV14, the J gene TRBJ1-1; unclear D gene. V lost 0 bases, J lost 7 bases, and 6 bases lay in between. Germline CDR1 SGHDN, CDR2 FVKESK. This CDR3 comprises 12 residues. The CDR3 DNA is TGTGCCAGCAGCCAAGACGGGTTTGAAGCTTTCTTT. Its protein is CASSQDGFEAFF.

The chain joins TRBV11-3 to TRBJ2-3; TRBD2 aligns across 12 bases. Germline-derived CDR1 and CDR2 are SGHNT and YENEEA. The CDR3 sequence is 17 residues long. Unmatched junction bases numbered 10, after V lost 7 bases and J lost 2 bases. The CDR3 protein is CASKTLAGGLYTDTQYF. The DNA of the CDR3 is TGTGCCAGCAAAACACTAGCGGGGGGTCTCTACACAGATACGCAGTATTTT.

The chain recombines TRBV6-2 or TRBV6-3 with TRBJ2-7; D might be TRBD1 (6 bases). In germline, CDR1 is MNHEY, CDR2 SVGEGT. CDR3 length equals 14 residues. Trimming cost V 5 bases and J 3 bases, with 14 bases left between them. The DNA of the CDR3 is TGTGCCAGCAGTCCCTACAGGGTTTTCTACGAGCAGTACTTC. Translated, it gives CASSPYRVFYEQYF.

The V call is TRBV14, the J call TRBJ1-1, with D uncertain. V was pared by 1 base and J by 11 bases, with 17 bases between. Germline lookup yields CDR1 SGHDN and CDR2 FVKESK. The CDR3 runs to 14 residues. Written as DNA, the CDR3 is TGTGCCAGCAGCCAAGTTCAGGTCCCTCGGCACGCTTTCTTT. Translation: CASSQVQVPRHAFF.

This chain connects TRBV15 to TRBJ2-7, with 8 bases aligning to TRBD2. V dropped 0 bases and J dropped 8; count of bases not matched to a gene: 6. Germline loops: CDR1 LNHNV, CDR2 YYDKDF (reference sequence). The length of the CDR3 is 14 residues. CDR3 nucleotides: TGTGCCACCAGCAGAGAACCAGCGGGGGCACAGCAGTACTTC. This encodes CATSREPAGAQQYF. The full variable domain, completed using reference TRBV15 and TRBJ2-7, is DAMVIQNPRYQVTQFGKPVTLSCSQTLNHNVMYWYQQKSSQAPKLLFHYYDKDFNNEADTPDNFQSRRPNTSFCFLDIRSPGLGDTAMYLCATSREPAGAQQYFGPGTRLTVT.

The chain is built from TRBV2 and TRBJ2-3, with TRBD1 as a possible D gene (5 bases). Germline assignment: CDR1 SNHLY and CDR2 FYNNEI. CDR3 size: 12 residues. Trimming shortened V by 0 bases and J by 8 bases, and 6 bases separated the two germline ends. CDR3 nucleotides: TGTGCCAGCAGTGAAGCAGACAGTACGCAGTATTTT. Translating gives CASSEADSTQYF.